This entry describes one TCR beta chain. Its antigen is as yet unknown. Described treatment: oral pan-JAK inhibitor, 5-10 mg twice daily. The data originate from a study of CD8+ T cells in alopecia areata. As the sequencing template, cDNA was produced by extracting RNA and reverse transcribing it. Using immunoSEQ multiplex PCR, the repertoire was profiled, and TCRdb retains in-frame clones only, with some absent. The sample includes 150,000 to 250,000 clones, around 60% seen only once; the top ten take 3% to 4%. Overall study results and limits: Expanded CD8+ clones among the top 100, as well as scalp clonality, were significantly decreased by tofacitinib.

Trimming removed 1 base from V and 2 bases from J; junction bases left unmatched: 6. The CDR3 is 16 residues long. Germline CDR1 reads SEHNR; CDR2 reads FQNEAQ (reference sequence). V usage is TRBV7-9 and J usage is TRBJ2-3, with 7 bases that match TRBD2. This TCR was recovered from a human donor with alopecia areata. The sequenced sample was CD4+ T cells sorted from blood, obtained at week 4, from a patient treated with tofacitinib. The DNA of the CDR3 is TGTGCCAGCAGCTTAGGACTAGCAATCGTCACAGATACGCAGTATTTT. Protein: CASSLGLAIVTDTQYF.